This TCR beta chain was captured by sequencing in a study of blood T cell repertoires in COVID-19. Overall study context: In each case, the material was cDNA or gDNA derived from T cells, B-cell-depleted T cells, or PBMCs.

V was clipped by 2 bases and J by 3 bases; unmatched bases: 10. The CDR3 extends over 17 amino acids. Germline values: CDR1 SGHVS, CDR2 FQNEAQ. Authors' processing steps: Amplified reference gene primers provided the basis for estimating nucleated cell counts. Method: immunoSEQ multiplex PCR; TCRdb's copy keeps in-frame clones and lacks some. V, J and clone size derive from that table, while D and trimming were established from the DNA sequence. Of some 77,000 clones listed, about 82% are singletons. Sequences were obtained from peripheral blood. This receptor was identified in a woman in her fifties or sixties with acute or convalescent COVID-19. This chain joins TRBV7-8 and TRBJ2-5, with 9 bases that match TRBD2. The CDR3 region has the DNA TGTGCCAGCAGCTTAAGGTCCCGCCTAGCGGGGAAAGAGACCCAGTACTTC. Protein sequence: CASSLRSRLAGKETQYF.